The rows below give T cell receptor beta chains drawn from one sample of a study of CD8+ T cells in alopecia areata. Assay used: immunoSEQ multiplex PCR; TCRdb lists only in-frame clones, some missing. The table records around 210,000 clones, more than 50% of them present only once. The sample was CD8+ T cells sorted from blood. These receptors all come from a human donor in good health. The CDR3 runs from the conserved cysteine through the conserved F or W. The D gene is left open where the match is weak. Expanded clones are given a class, and other clones once, few, many or no size at all.

j_call: TRBJ1-5; d_call: NA; v_call: TRBV29-1; clone_size: few; cdr3_aa: CSVGLRPPQHF; cdr3_nt: TGCAGCGTTGGTTTGCGTCCCCCCCAGCATTTT
j_call: TRBJ1-1; d_call: NA; v_call: TRBV5-4; clone_size: NA; cdr3_aa: CASSPNREGTEAFF; cdr3_nt: TGTGCCAGCAGCCCCAACAGGGAGGGCACTGAAGCTTTCTTT
j_call: TRBJ2-7; d_call: TRBD1; v_call: TRBV10-3; clone_size: few; cdr3_aa: CAISESTDRGPSSSYEQYF; cdr3_nt: TGTGCCATCAGTGAGTCAACGGACAGGGGGCCTTCGAGCTCCTACGAGCAGTACTTC
j_call: TRBJ1-2; d_call: TRBD1; v_call: TRBV5-6; clone_size: NA; cdr3_aa: CASSLGVTGYTDGYTF; cdr3_nt: TGTGCCAGCAGCTTGGGGGTGACAGGGTATACCGATGGCTACACCTTC
j_call: TRBJ2-5; d_call: NA; v_call: TRBV19; clone_size: few; cdr3_aa: CASSDLGGEETQYF; cdr3_nt: TGTGCCAGTAGTGATCTTGGGGGTGAGGAGACCCAGTACTTC
j_call: TRBJ1-1; d_call: NA; v_call: TRBV12-5; clone_size: few; cdr3_aa: CASGPTGVFEAFF; cdr3_nt: TGTGCTAGTGGTCCCACTGGGGTTTTTGAAGCTTTCTTT
j_call: TRBJ2-2; d_call: NA; v_call: TRBV30; clone_size: NA; cdr3_aa: CAWSLKSGGGNTGELFF; cdr3_nt: TGTGCCTGGAGTCTCAAAAGCGGCGGGGGCAACACCGGGGAGCTGTTTTTT
j_call: TRBJ1-4; d_call: NA; v_call: TRBV5-4; clone_size: few; cdr3_aa: CASSGPPFEKLFF; cdr3_nt: TGTGCCAGCAGCGGACCCCCGTTTGAAAAACTGTTTTTT
j_call: TRBJ2-7; d_call: NA; v_call: TRBV5-6; clone_size: NA; cdr3_aa: CASSLEASSYEQYF; cdr3_nt: TGTGCCAGCAGCTTGGAGGCAAGCTCCTACGAGCAGTACTTC
j_call: TRBJ2-3; d_call: TRBD1; v_call: TRBV5-1; clone_size: NA; cdr3_aa: CASSGTGGTDTQYF; cdr3_nt: TGCGCCAGCAGCGGGACAGGGGGCACAGATACGCAGTATTTT
j_call: TRBJ1-1; d_call: NA; v_call: TRBV10-2; clone_size: NA; cdr3_aa: CASSDEGSKAFF; cdr3_nt: TGCGCCAGCAGTGATGAGGGCAGTAAAGCTTTCTTT
j_call: TRBJ2-2; d_call: NA; v_call: TRBV5-1; clone_size: NA; cdr3_aa: CASSLRSYLNTGELFF; cdr3_nt: TGCGCCAGCAGCCTGCGAAGCTACCTAAACACCGGGGAGCTGTTTTTT
j_call: TRBJ2-7; d_call: NA; v_call: TRBV4-1; clone_size: NA; cdr3_aa: CASSQDSAVRYF; cdr3_nt: TGCGCCAGCAGCCAAGATTCAGCGGTTCGGTACTTC
j_call: TRBJ1-1; d_call: NA; v_call: TRBV5-6; clone_size: few; cdr3_aa: CASSLELNTEAFF; cdr3_nt: TGTGCCAGCAGCTTGGAGTTGAACACTGAAGCTTTCTTT
j_call: TRBJ2-2; d_call: NA; v_call: TRBV9; clone_size: once; cdr3_aa: CASTQYTSNTGELFF; cdr3_nt: TGTGCCAGCACCCAGTATACTTCGAACACCGGGGAGCTGTTTTTT
j_call: TRBJ2-7; d_call: NA; v_call: TRBV30; clone_size: few; cdr3_aa: CAWSEGLTYEQYF; cdr3_nt: TGTGCCTGGAGTGAGGGTCTTACCTACGAGCAGTACTTC
j_call: TRBJ1-5; d_call: NA; v_call: TRBV9; clone_size: NA; cdr3_aa: CASSVGGSNQPQHF; cdr3_nt: TGTGCCAGCAGCGTAGGGGGCTCAAATCAGCCCCAGCATTTT
j_call: TRBJ1-2; d_call: NA; v_call: TRBV29-1; clone_size: NA; cdr3_aa: CSVGHATTGYTF; cdr3_nt: TGCAGCGTTGGTCATGCCACGACCGGCTACACCTTC
j_call: TRBJ2-7; d_call: NA; v_call: TRBV29-1; clone_size: few; cdr3_aa: CSAQGLGTGQYF; cdr3_nt: TGCAGCGCTCAGGGTCTGGGAACAGGGCAGTACTTC
j_call: TRBJ1-1; d_call: NA; v_call: TRBV6-6; clone_size: few; cdr3_aa: CASSYTTGPGATEAFF; cdr3_nt: TGTGCCAGCAGTTACACAACAGGGCCCGGGGCCACTGAAGCTTTCTTT
j_call: TRBJ2-6; d_call: NA; v_call: TRBV4-2; clone_size: NA; cdr3_aa: CASSQGVSGANVLTF; cdr3_nt: TGTGCCAGCAGCCAAGGGGTCTCTGGGGCCAACGTCCTGACTTTC
j_call: TRBJ2-4; d_call: TRBD2; v_call: TRBV6-6; clone_size: NA; cdr3_aa: CASSERGGAKNIQYF; cdr3_nt: TGTGCCAGCAGTGAGCGGGGGGGAGCCAAAAACATTCAGTACTTC
j_call: TRBJ2-5; d_call: NA; v_call: TRBV5-6; clone_size: NA; cdr3_aa: CASSWLTGRETQYF; cdr3_nt: TGTGCCAGCAGCTGGTTGACTGGGCGGGAGACCCAGTACTTC
j_call: TRBJ2-5; d_call: NA; v_call: TRBV23-1; clone_size: once; cdr3_aa: CASSLQGQQETQYF; cdr3_nt: TGCGCCAGCAGCCTGCAAGGACAGCAAGAGACCCAGTACTTC
j_call: TRBJ2-3; d_call: NA; v_call: TRBV30; clone_size: NA; cdr3_aa: CAWSLGRSSTDTQYF; cdr3_nt: TGTGCCTGGAGTCTGGGGCGATCTAGCACAGATACGCAGTATTTT
j_call: TRBJ2-7; d_call: NA; v_call: TRBV6-5; clone_size: NA; cdr3_aa: CASSYGQGGYEQYF; cdr3_nt: TGTGCCAGCAGTTACGGGCAGGGGGGCTACGAGCAGTACTTC
j_call: TRBJ2-6; d_call: NA; v_call: TRBV30; clone_size: NA; cdr3_aa: CAWSAGVGANVLTF; cdr3_nt: TGTGCCTGGAGTGCCGGGGTCGGGGCCAACGTCCTGACTTTC
j_call: TRBJ2-1; d_call: NA; v_call: TRBV7-2; clone_size: NA; cdr3_aa: CASSPRDRPYNEQFF; cdr3_nt: TGTGCCAGCAGCCCCCGCGACAGGCCCTACAATGAGCAGTTCTTC
j_call: TRBJ2-1; d_call: NA; v_call: TRBV13; clone_size: few; cdr3_aa: CASTLEGGAKAEQFF; cdr3_nt: TGTGCCAGCACCCTAGAGGGGGGGGCTAAGGCTGAGCAGTTCTTC
j_call: TRBJ2-3; d_call: NA; v_call: TRBV29-1; clone_size: few; cdr3_aa: CSDAQRDTQYF; cdr3_nt: TGCAGCGACGCCCAACGGGATACGCAGTATTTT
j_call: TRBJ2-5; d_call: NA; v_call: TRBV12-5; clone_size: NA; cdr3_aa: CASGRGGIGETQYF; cdr3_nt: TGTGCTAGTGGGAGGGGGGGTATCGGAGAGACCCAGTACTTC
j_call: TRBJ1-2; d_call: NA; v_call: TRBV30; clone_size: NA; cdr3_aa: CAWEGYGYTF; cdr3_nt: TGTGCCTGGGAGGGCTATGGCTACACCTTC
j_call: TRBJ2-6; d_call: NA; v_call: TRBV27; clone_size: NA; cdr3_aa: CASSLTVNLGGANVLTF; cdr3_nt: TGTGCCAGCAGCCTCACAGTGAACCTCGGTGGGGCCAACGTCCTGACTTTC
j_call: TRBJ1-5; d_call: TRBD1; v_call: TRBV15; clone_size: NA; cdr3_aa: CATSRDLGQGASQPQHF; cdr3_nt: TGTGCCACCAGCAGAGATCTGGGACAGGGGGCGAGTCAGCCCCAGCATTTT
j_call: TRBJ1-5; d_call: TRBD1; v_call: TRBV30; clone_size: once; cdr3_aa: CAWSARDRGRLNQPQHF; cdr3_nt: TGTGCCTGGAGCGCACGGGACAGGGGGCGATTGAATCAGCCCCAGCATTTT
j_call: TRBJ2-6; d_call: NA; v_call: TRBV15; clone_size: NA; cdr3_aa: CATSSAFSGANVLTF; cdr3_nt: TGTGCCACCAGCAGCGCCTTCTCTGGGGCCAACGTCCTGACTTTC
j_call: TRBJ1-1; d_call: NA; v_call: TRBV27; clone_size: few; cdr3_aa: CASSLGGREAFF; cdr3_nt: TGTGCCAGCAGTTTGGGAGGGCGTGAAGCTTTCTTT
j_call: TRBJ1-1; d_call: TRBD1; v_call: TRBV2; clone_size: NA; cdr3_aa: CASRLDRGGMNTEAFF; cdr3_nt: TGTGCCAGCAGACTAGACAGGGGGGGAATGAACACTGAAGCTTTCTTT
j_call: TRBJ2-3; d_call: NA; v_call: TRBV25-1; clone_size: NA; cdr3_aa: CASSEWGADTQYF; cdr3_nt: TGTGCCAGCAGTGAATGGGGGGCAGATACGCAGTATTTT
j_call: TRBJ1-1; d_call: NA; v_call: TRBV29-1; clone_size: NA; cdr3_aa: CSVVEGGTEAFF; cdr3_nt: TGCAGCGTTGTAGAGGGGGGTACTGAAGCTTTCTTT
j_call: TRBJ2-1; d_call: TRBD1; v_call: TRBV29-1; clone_size: NA; cdr3_aa: CSVDRKGTGMDEQFF; cdr3_nt: TGCAGCGTTGACCGGAAGGGGACAGGGATGGATGAGCAGTTCTTC
j_call: TRBJ2-5; d_call: TRBD2; v_call: TRBV5-4; clone_size: NA; cdr3_aa: CASRDARGEETQYF; cdr3_nt: TGTGCCAGCCGGGACGCCCGGGGGGAAGAGACCCAGTACTTC
j_call: TRBJ1-2; d_call: NA; v_call: TRBV5-6; clone_size: NA; cdr3_aa: CASSSWGGGSGYTF; cdr3_nt: TGTGCCAGCAGCTCCTGGGGGGGCGGATCAGGCTACACCTTC
j_call: TRBJ2-3; d_call: NA; v_call: TRBV7-9; clone_size: few; cdr3_aa: CASSLNERASTDTQYF; cdr3_nt: TGTGCCAGCAGCCTCAACGAACGGGCTAGCACAGATACGCAGTATTTT
j_call: TRBJ2-2; d_call: TRBD1; v_call: TRBV6-1; clone_size: few; cdr3_aa: CALGEGADTGELFF; cdr3_nt: TGTGCCCTGGGCGAGGGGGCGGACACCGGGGAGCTGTTTTTT
j_call: TRBJ1-1; d_call: NA; v_call: TRBV4-1; clone_size: NA; cdr3_aa: CASSQNGLNTEAFF; cdr3_nt: TGCGCCAGCAGCCAAAACGGATTGAACACTGAAGCTTTCTTT
j_call: TRBJ2-3; d_call: NA; v_call: TRBV5-6; clone_size: NA; cdr3_aa: CAEDGGAATNTQYF; cdr3_nt: TGTGCCGAAGATGGGGGAGCAGCTACAAATACGCAGTATTTT
j_call: TRBJ2-5; d_call: TRBD2; v_call: TRBV11-2; clone_size: NA; cdr3_aa: CASSLGEFGGNQETQYF; cdr3_nt: TGTGCCAGCAGCTTAGGAGAGTTCGGGGGGAACCAAGAGACCCAGTACTTC
j_call: TRBJ2-3; d_call: TRBD2; v_call: TRBV27; clone_size: NA; cdr3_aa: CASSSGLAPDTQYF; cdr3_nt: TGTGCCAGCAGTTCCGGACTAGCTCCAGATACGCAGTATTTT
j_call: TRBJ2-5; d_call: TRBD2; v_call: TRBV11-1; clone_size: few; cdr3_aa: CASSLETSGETQYF; cdr3_nt: TGTGCCAGCAGCTTGGAGACTAGCGGGGAGACCCAGTACTTC